These 18 T cell receptor beta chains were sequenced from one sample in a study of OX40 agonist ivuxolimab in advanced cancers. This table comes from immunoSEQ multiplex PCR, and its TCRdb copy is limited to in-frame clones, with some not included. The table has 55,000 to 85,000 clones, 86% seen once; the top ten hold approximately 2.5%. Source: CD4+ or CD8+ T cells sorted from blood, taken in a trial of the OX40 agonist ivuxolimab. These TCRs come from an adult with an advanced solid tumor such as melanoma, head and neck, liver or kidney cancer.

This rearrangement joins TRBV6-5 to TRBJ1-1; 9 bases map to TRBD1. The J segment lost 0 bases and the V segment lost 5 bases, leaving 4 bases of the junction unmatched. Germline V gene sequence: CDR1 MNHEY, CDR2 SVGAGI. The CDR3 is 15 amino acids. The CDR3 loop is CASSRDREMNTEAFF. CDR3 coding DNA: TGTGCCAGCAGTCGGGACAGGGAGATGAACACTGAAGCTTTCTTT.

This chain links TRBV5-4 with TRBJ2-1, with TRBD2 matching 8 bases. The CDR3 length is 13 residues. Per germline, CDR1 SGHNT and CDR2 YYREEE (reference sequence). J gave up 14 bases and V 2 bases, and 9 bases lay outside the gene matches. The DNA for the CDR3 is TGTGCCAGCAGCTTACCGGGACTAGGGGTGGAGTTCTTC. Residues: CASSLPGLGVEFF.

There are a few counts of this clone. CDR3 DNA: TGTGCCAGCAGCCCCGGGGACTTACAAGAGACCCAGTACTTC. Translated: CASSPGDLQETQYF. The chain has TRBV5-4 and TRBJ2-5; the D gene is possibly TRBD2 (6 bases). The CDR3 consists of 14 residues. V was pared by 4 bases and J by 2 bases, with 12 bases between. Germline V gives CDR1 SGHNT, CDR2 YYREEE (reference sequence).

This clone was observed a single time. The sample holds other DNA sequences that translate to the same CDR3. The chain has TRBV13 and TRBJ1-3, with D hard to call. The V end was cut by 0 bases, the J end by 4 bases, with 7 bases between. The CDR3 is 14 amino acids. The germline CDR1 and CDR2 sequences are PRHDT and FYEKMQ (reference sequence). CDR3: CASSLGGYGNTIYF. In nucleotides, the CDR3 is TGTGCCAGCAGCTTAGGGGGGTACGGAAACACCATATATTTT.

This rearrangement joins TRBV7-6 to TRBJ1-5; D is unclear. CDR1 is SGHVS and CDR2 is FNYEAQ in the germline V gene. V lost 5 bases and J 5 bases, leaving 10 bases between the germline ends. The CDR3 consists of 13 residues. The CDR3 here is CASSEGRHQPQHF. The DNA of the CDR3 is TGTGCCAGCAGCGAGGGCAGACATCAGCCCCAGCATTTT.

CDR3 nucleotides: TGTGCCAGCAGCGTAGAGGGAGCGGGGGGAAACACCATATATTTT. Translated, it gives CASSVEGAGGNTIYF. The chain is built from TRBV9 and TRBJ1-3, with unresolved D. Looked up from germline, CDR1 is SGDLS and CDR2 is YYNGEE. V lost 0 bases and J lost 4, with 11 bases in between. The CDR3 is 15 amino acids.

This chain joins TRBV7-4 and TRBJ2-5; D not certain. This CDR3 spans 14 amino acids. Trimming removed 5 bases from V and 5 bases from J, with 15 bases in between. CDR1 and CDR2 (germline): SGHVT, SQSDAQ. CDR3 nucleotide sequence: TGTGCCAGCAGCCCTAGACTGGTCCGGGAGACCCAGTACTTC. Translation gives CASSPRLVRETQYF.

The gene calls are TRBV4-1 and TRBJ1-2, with D perhaps TRBD1 (5 bases). CDR1 is MGHRA and CDR2 is YSYEKL in the germline V gene. Trimming pared 1 base from V and 6 bases from J, leaving 9 bases between. CDR3 size: 13 residues. The CDR3 here is CASSQGSGDGYTF. The CDR3 coding sequence is TGCGCCAGCAGCCAAGGATCGGGGGATGGCTACACCTTC.

J is TRBJ2-7 and V is TRBV11-2, with D unresolved. The V and J ends lost 3 bases and 0 bases respectively, with 12 bases between them. CDR1 and CDR2 (germline): SGHAT, FQNNGV. The CDR3 extends over 15 amino acids. The DNA of the CDR3 is TGTGCCAGCAGCTTTCGGATGGGGTCCTCCTACGAGCAGTACTTC. Amino acids: CASSFRMGSSYEQYF.

V usage is TRBV7-9 and J usage is TRBJ2-2; D is ambiguous. The germline gives CDR1 SEHNR, CDR2 FQNEAQ (reference sequence). Trimming took 6 bases from V and 2 from J, leaving 4 bases between them. This CDR3 region has 12 residues. The CDR3 bases are TGTGCCAGCAGACCCAACACCGGGGAGCTGTTTTTT. Translating gives CASRPNTGELFF.

V gene TRBV7-2 combines with J gene TRBJ2-7; D call uncertain. The CDR3 has 15 residues. CDR1 SGHTA and CDR2 FQGNSA come from the germline V gene. V was clipped by 6 bases and J by 0 bases, with 15 bases between them. The CDR3 loop is CASSSGGDSSYEQYF. In nucleotides, the CDR3 is TGTGCCAGCAGTTCGGGCGGAGACTCCTCCTACGAGCAGTACTTC. Variable domain in full (rest from reference TRBV7-2 and TRBJ2-7): GAGVSQSPSNKVTEKGKDVELRCDPISGHTALYWYRQSLGQGLEFLIYFQGNSAPDKSGLPSDRFSAERTGGSVSTLTIQRTQQEDSAVYLCASSSGGDSSYEQYFGPGTRLTVT.

The CDR3 loop is CASSLVGSPPYNEQFF. The CDR3, as DNA: TGCGCCAGCAGCTTGGTTGGGAGCCCTCCCTACAATGAGCAGTTCTTC. This chain joins TRBV5-1 and TRBJ2-1; D might be TRBD2 (5 bases). The germline gives CDR1 SGHRS, CDR2 YFSETQ. The length of the CDR3 is 16 residues. The germline V and J ends were trimmed by 0 bases and 2 bases, with 12 bases remaining between them.

This clone was picked up one time. The CDR3 sequence is CASSQSRAAGGSSPLHF. The CDR3 coding sequence is TGCGCCAGCAGTCAATCTAGAGCGGCGGGGGGAAGTTCACCCCTCCACTTT. This chain links TRBV23-1 with TRBJ1-6; maybe TRBD1 (5 bases). TRBV23-1 carries the ORF label, with uncertain function. The CDR3 has 17 amino acids. V lost 0 bases and J lost 9, with 18 bases in between.

This clone was counted a few times. This rearrangement joins TRBV19 to TRBJ1-1, with D possibly TRBD1 on 5 matching bases. CDR3 length: 15 residues. With 2 bases removed from V and 5 bases from J, the gap between germline ends came to 15 bases. The germline gives CDR1 LNHDA, CDR2 SQIVND (reference sequence). DNA of the CDR3: TGTGCCAGTAGTATATGGCTTGGGGGGTCAACTGAAGCTTTCTTT. Translated, it gives CASSIWLGGSTEAFF.

The chain is built from TRBV4-2 and TRBJ1-6, with D perhaps matching TRBD1 (5 bases). The germline gives CDR1 LGHNA, CDR2 YNFKEQ. There are 14 residues in the CDR3. Deletions cut 10 bases from V and 12 bases from J, with 22 bases between. In DNA form, the CDR3 reads TGTGCCACCTCCGAAGGAGGGCCCGGGGGACCCCTCCACTTT. Its translation is CATSEGGPGGPLHF.

The rearrangement links TRBV27 to TRBJ2-7; perhaps TRBD2 as D (6 bases). V shed 6 bases and J shed 6 bases, with 15 bases lying between them. CDR3 length: 13 residues. CDR1 is MNHEY and CDR2 is SMNVEV in the germline V gene (reference sequence). The CDR3 nucleotides are TGTGCCAGCAGACAGACGGGACTGGGCGAGCAGTACTTC. Translation: CASRQTGLGEQYF.

Points on this clone: Its ends do not fully match the called genes, so a read error is possible. V usage is TRBV7-7 and J usage is TRBJ1-1; 7 nucleotides line up with TRBD1. CDR1 is SSHAT and CDR2 is FNYEAQ in the germline V gene (reference sequence). The CDR3 extends over 13 amino acids. In nucleotides, the CDR3 is TGTGCTAGCAGCCCTGACAGGGACGCTGAAGCTTTCTTT. Its protein is CASSPDRDAEAFF.

The V and J genes are TRBV5-6 and TRBJ1-4, with 9 bases lining up with TRBD1. Germline loops: CDR1 SGHDT, CDR2 YYEEEE. This CDR3 is 15 amino acids long. Losses at the gene ends were 4 bases for V and 8 bases for J; bases not matched to a gene: 9. Here the CDR3 reads CASSLLTGGREKLFF. DNA of the CDR3: TGTGCCAGCAGCCTGCTGACAGGGGGAAGGGAAAAACTGTTTTTT.